The sample holds many counts of the clone carrying this T cell receptor beta chain. The antigen is not known. V was pared by 5 bases and J by 2 bases, with 8 bases of the junction left unmatched. This CDR3 comprises 16 residues. Germline V gene data show CDR1 as SNHLY and CDR2 as FYNNEI. These data belong to a study of response to subunit inactivated influenza vaccine. Each CDR3 protein gets one entry after TCRdb re-called the RT-PCR reads with MiXCR. The sample contains 490,000 or so distinct CDR3 sequences, roughly 8.2% of which appear only once. Notes on the study in general: With each seasonal influenza vaccination, the authors suggested, few new T cells are recruited.

The clonotype originates from a man aged 50 to 69 who received an inactivated influenza vaccine. The rearrangement links TRBV2 to TRBJ2-2, with 7 bases that match TRBD1. Sequencing was performed on PBMCs from blood, taken less than 25 months after vaccination. Here the CDR3 reads CASSTSGTVNTGELFF. CDR3 bases: TGTGCCAGCAGTACTTCCGGGACAGTCAACACCGGGGAGCTGTTTTTT.